The sequence of this TCR beta chain was determined in a study of siplizumab effects on memory and regulatory T cells. V dropped 7 bases and J dropped 6; count of bases not matched to a gene: 6. This CDR3 is 14 amino acids long. CDR1 and CDR2 (germline): SNHLY, FYNNEI. Every sample had approximately 10^5 of its TCR templates assayed. Generated by immunoSEQ multiplex PCR, the TCRdb table keeps only in-frame clones and is missing some. The table lists roughly 100,000 clones, approximately 93% of them singletons. Study-wide results and caveats: Reactions containing siplizumab showed mappable alloreactive CD4+ clones averaging approximately 75% Treg-derived, versus around 25% in controls. The study found naive T cells seemingly more diverse than memory cells and seemingly major alloresponse contributors.

This clone was observed a single time. The antigen remains undetermined. The TCR originated in a human donor in good health. The sequenced sample consisted of CD8+ T cells sorted from blood. V is TRBV2 and J is TRBJ2-4; 10 bases line up with TRBD2. CDR3 DNA sequence: TGTGCCAGCATTTCTCGGACTAGCGGAAACATTCAGTACTTC. It encodes CASISRTSGNIQYF. The whole variable domain, filled in from reference TRBV2 and TRBJ2-4, reads EPEVTQTPSHQVTQMGQEVILRCVPISNHLYFYWYRQILGQKVEFLVSFYNNEISEKSEIFDDQFSVERPDGSNFTLKIRSTKLEDSAMYFCASISRTSGNIQYFGAGTRLSVL.